This T cell receptor beta chain comes out of a study of cytomegalovirus exposure and HLA in healthy donors. Study-level findings and limits: A prior analysis recorded that most TCR beta V segments were productive about 90% or about 30% of the time. Listed as cytomegalovirus-associated were 150 to 200 TCR beta chains. Donors belonging to an Asian-associated ancestry cluster reportedly showed fewer N-insertions in productive TCRs than the roughly 680-donor mean, according to what a later analysis found.

For this clone: The target antigen is unknown.

Vbeta (60) and Jbeta (13) primers were used in the PCR. Clones were read by immunoSEQ multiplex PCR, and TCRdb kept only the in-frame ones, dropping some. The sample includes 130,000 or so clones, over 70% seen only once; the top ten take approximately 9.1%. The germline V gene encodes CDR1 SQVTM and CDR2 ANQGSEA. The CDR3 contains 14 residues. J lost 7 bases, V lost 6 bases, and 10 bases had no gene match. V usage is TRBV29-1 and J usage is TRBJ2-3; TRBD2 matches at 10 bases. Sequenced sample: PBMCs. The source of this sequence is a woman in her forties or fifties in good health and CMV-seropositive. The CDR3 region has the DNA TGCAGCGTCCGATGGACTAGCGGAGGCCATACGCAGTATTTT. It codes for CSVRWTSGGHTQYF.